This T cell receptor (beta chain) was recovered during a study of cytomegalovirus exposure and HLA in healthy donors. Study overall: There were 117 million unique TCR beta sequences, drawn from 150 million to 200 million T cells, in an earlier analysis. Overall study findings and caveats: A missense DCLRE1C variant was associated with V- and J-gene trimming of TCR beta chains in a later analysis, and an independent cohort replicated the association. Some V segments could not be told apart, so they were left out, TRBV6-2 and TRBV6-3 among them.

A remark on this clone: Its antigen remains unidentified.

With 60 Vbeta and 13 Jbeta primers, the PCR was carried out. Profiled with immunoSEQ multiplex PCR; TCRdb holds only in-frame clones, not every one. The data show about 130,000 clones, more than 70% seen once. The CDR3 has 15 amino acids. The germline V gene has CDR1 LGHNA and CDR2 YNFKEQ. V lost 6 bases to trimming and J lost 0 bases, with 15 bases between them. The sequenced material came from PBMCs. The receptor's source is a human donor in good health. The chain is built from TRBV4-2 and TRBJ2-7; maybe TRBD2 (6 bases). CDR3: CASSTIAETSYEQYF. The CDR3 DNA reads TGTGCCAGCAGTACGATAGCGGAAACCTCCTACGAGCAGTACTTC.